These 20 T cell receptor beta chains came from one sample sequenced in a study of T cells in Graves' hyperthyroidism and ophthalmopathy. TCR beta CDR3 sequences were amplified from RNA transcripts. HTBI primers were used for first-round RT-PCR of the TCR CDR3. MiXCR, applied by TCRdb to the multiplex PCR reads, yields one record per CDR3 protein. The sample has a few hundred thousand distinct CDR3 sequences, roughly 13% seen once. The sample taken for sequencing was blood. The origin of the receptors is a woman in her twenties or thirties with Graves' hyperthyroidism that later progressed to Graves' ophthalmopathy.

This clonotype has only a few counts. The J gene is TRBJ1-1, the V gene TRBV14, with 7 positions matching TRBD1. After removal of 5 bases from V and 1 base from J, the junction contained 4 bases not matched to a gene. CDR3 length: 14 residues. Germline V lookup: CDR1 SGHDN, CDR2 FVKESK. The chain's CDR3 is CASSGDRENTEAFF. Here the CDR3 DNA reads TGTGCCAGCAGCGGCGACAGGGAGAACACTGAAGCTTTCTTT.

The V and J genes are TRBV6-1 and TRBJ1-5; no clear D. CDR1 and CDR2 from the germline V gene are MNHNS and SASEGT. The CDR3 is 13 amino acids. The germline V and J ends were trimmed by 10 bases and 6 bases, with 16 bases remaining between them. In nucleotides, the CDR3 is TGTGCCACGGGGTCCCTTCTCGGTCAGCCCCAGCATTTT. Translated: CATGSLLGQPQHF.

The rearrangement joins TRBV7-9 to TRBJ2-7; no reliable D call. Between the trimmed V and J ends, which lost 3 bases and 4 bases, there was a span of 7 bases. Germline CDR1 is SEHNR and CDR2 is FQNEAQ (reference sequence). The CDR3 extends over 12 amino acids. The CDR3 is CASSFETYEQYF. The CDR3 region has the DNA TGTGCCAGCAGCTTCGAGACTTACGAGCAGTACTTC.

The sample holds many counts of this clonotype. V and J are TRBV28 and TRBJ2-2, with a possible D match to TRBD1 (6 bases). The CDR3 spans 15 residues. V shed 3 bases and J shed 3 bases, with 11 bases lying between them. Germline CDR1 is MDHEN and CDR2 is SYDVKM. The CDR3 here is CASSFPQGYTGELFF. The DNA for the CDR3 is TGTGCCAGCAGTTTCCCTCAGGGGTACACCGGGGAGCTGTTTTTT.

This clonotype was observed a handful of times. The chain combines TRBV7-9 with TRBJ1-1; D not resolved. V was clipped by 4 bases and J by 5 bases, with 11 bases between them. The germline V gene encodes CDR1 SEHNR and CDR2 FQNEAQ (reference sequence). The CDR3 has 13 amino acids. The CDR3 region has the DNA TGTGCCAGCAGCTCCCAGGACGAGACTGAAGCTTTCTTT. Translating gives CASSSQDETEAFF. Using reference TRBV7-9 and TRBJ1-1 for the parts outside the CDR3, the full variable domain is DTGVSQNPRHKITKRGQNVTFRCDPISEHNRLYWYRQTLGQGPEFLTYFQNEAQLEKSRLLSDRFSAERPKGSFSTLEIQRTEQGDSAMYLCASSSQDETEAFFGQGTRLTVV.

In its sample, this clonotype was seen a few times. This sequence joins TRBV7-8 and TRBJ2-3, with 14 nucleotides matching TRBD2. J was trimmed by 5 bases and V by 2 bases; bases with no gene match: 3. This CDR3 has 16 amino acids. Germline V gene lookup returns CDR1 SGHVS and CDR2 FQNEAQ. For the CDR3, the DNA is TGTGCCAGCAGCTTAACGGGACTAGCGGGAGTAGATACGCAGTATTTT. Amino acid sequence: CASSLTGLAGVDTQYF.

CDR3 amino acids: CASSQDLDLRETQYF. The CDR3 nucleotides read TGTGCCAGCAGCCAAGATCTGGACTTAAGGGAGACCCAGTACTTC. This sequence joins TRBV3-1 and TRBJ2-5; TRBD2 might be the D (5 bases). This CDR3 has 15 residues. V shed 0 bases and J shed 5 bases, with 13 bases lying between them. In germline, CDR1 is LGHDT, CDR2 YNNKEL (reference sequence).

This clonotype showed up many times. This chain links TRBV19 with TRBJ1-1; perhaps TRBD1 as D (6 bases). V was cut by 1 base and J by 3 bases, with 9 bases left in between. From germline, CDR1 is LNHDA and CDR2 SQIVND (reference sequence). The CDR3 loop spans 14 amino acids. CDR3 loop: CASSIVYRDTEAFF. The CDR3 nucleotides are TGTGCCAGTAGTATAGTTTACAGGGACACTGAAGCTTTCTTT. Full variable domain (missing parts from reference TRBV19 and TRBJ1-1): DGGITQSPKYLFRKEGQNVTLSCEQNLNHDAMYWYRQDPGQGLRLIYYSQIVNDFQKGDIAEGYSVSREKKESFPLTVTSAQKNPTAFYLCASSIVYRDTEAFFGQGTRLTVV.

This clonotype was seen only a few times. Here the CDR3 reads CASSTGVSEQYF. CDR3 in DNA: TGTGCCAGCAGTACAGGGGTAAGCGAGCAGTACTTC. The rearrangement uses TRBV7-9 and TRBJ2-7, with TRBD1 matching 7 bases. The CDR3 runs 12 residues. V gave up 6 bases and J gave up 6 bases; unmatched junction bases: 5. Germline V gene sequence: CDR1 SEHNR, CDR2 FQNEAQ (reference sequence).

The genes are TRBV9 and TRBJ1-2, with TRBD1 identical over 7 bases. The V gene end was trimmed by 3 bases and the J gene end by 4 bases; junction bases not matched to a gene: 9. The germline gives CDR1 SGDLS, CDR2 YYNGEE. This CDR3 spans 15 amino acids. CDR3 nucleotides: TGTGCCAGCAGCGCCAGGGGGAGTGGCGGCTATGGCTACACCTTC. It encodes CASSARGSGGYGYTF.

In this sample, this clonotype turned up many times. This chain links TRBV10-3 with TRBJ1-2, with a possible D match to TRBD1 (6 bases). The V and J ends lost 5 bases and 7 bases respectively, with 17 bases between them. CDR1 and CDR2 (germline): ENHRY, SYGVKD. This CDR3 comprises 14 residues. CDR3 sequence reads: CAISPQGQSSGYTF. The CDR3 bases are TGTGCCATCAGTCCTCAAGGACAGTCCTCTGGCTACACCTTC.

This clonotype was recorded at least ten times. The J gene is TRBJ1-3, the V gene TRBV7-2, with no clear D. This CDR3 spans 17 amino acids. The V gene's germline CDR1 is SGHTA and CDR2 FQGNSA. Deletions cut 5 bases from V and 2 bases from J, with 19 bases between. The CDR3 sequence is CASSPTTTTAAGNTIYF. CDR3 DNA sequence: TGTGCCAGCAGCCCTACTACTACTACCGCTGCTGGAAACACCATATATTTT. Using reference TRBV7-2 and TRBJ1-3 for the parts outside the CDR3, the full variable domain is GAGVSQSPSNKVTEKGKDVELRCDPISGHTALYWYRQSLGQGLEFLIYFQGNSAPDKSGLPSDRFSAERTGGSVSTLTIQRTQQEDSAVYLCASSPTTTTAAGNTIYFGEGSWLTVV.

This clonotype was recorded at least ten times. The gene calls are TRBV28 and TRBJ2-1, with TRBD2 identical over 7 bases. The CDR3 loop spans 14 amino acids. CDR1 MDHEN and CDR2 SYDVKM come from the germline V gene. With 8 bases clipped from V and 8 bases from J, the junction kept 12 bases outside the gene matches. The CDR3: CASAPSGGSDEQFF. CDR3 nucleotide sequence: TGTGCCAGCGCCCCGAGTGGCGGGAGCGATGAGCAGTTCTTC.

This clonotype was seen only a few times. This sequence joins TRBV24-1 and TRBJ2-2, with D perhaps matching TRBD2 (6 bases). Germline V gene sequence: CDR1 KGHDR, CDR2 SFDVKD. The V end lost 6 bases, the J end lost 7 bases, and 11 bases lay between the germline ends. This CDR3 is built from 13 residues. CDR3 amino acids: CATSRRDGGELFF. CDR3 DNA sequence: TGTGCCACCAGTAGGCGGGACGGCGGGGAGCTGTTTTTT.

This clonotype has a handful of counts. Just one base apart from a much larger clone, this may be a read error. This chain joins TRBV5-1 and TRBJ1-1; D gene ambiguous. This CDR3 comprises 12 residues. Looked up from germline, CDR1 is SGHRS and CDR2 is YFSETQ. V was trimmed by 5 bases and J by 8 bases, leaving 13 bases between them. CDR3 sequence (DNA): TGCGCCAGCAGACGCGGCACTGGAGAAGCTTTCTTT. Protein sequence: CASRRGTGEAFF.

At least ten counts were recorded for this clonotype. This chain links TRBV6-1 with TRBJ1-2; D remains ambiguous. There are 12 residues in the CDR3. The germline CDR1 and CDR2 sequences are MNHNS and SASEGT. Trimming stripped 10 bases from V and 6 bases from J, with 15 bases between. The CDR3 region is CATAWAYDGYTF. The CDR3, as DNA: TGTGCCACCGCCTGGGCGTACGATGGCTACACCTTC.

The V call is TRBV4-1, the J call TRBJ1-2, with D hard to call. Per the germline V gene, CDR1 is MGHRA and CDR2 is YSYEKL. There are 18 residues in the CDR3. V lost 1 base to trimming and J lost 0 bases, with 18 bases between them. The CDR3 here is CASSQGPRTITANYGYTF. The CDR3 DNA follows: TGCGCCAGCAGCCAAGGTCCCCGGACCATCACAGCTAACTATGGCTACACCTTC.

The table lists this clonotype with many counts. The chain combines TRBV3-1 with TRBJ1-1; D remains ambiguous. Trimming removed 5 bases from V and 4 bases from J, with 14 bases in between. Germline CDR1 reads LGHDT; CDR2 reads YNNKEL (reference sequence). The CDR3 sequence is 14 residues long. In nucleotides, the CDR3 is TGTGCCAGCAGCATCCCGGGAGTGGGCACTGAAGCTTTCTTT. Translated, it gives CASSIPGVGTEAFF.

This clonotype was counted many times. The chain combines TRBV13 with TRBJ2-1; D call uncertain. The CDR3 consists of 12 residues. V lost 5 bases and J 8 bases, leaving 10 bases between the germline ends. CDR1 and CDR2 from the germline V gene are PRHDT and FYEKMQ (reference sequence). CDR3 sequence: CASSPRTHEQFF. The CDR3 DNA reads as TGTGCCAGCAGCCCTCGGACCCATGAGCAGTTCTTC.

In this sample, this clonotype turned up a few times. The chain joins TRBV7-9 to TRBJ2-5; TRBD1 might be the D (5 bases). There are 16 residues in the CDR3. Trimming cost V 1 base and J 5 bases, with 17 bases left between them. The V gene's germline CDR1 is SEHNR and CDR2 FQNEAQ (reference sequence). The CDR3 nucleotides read TGTGCCAGCAGCTTAGTAGGGGCAGGGCCCGGGGAGACCCAGTACTTC. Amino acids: CASSLVGAGPGETQYF. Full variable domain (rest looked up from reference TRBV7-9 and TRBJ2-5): DTGVSQNPRHKITKRGQNVTFRCDPISEHNRLYWYRQTLGQGPEFLTYFQNEAQLEKSRLLSDRFSAERPKGSFSTLEIQRTEQGDSAMYLCASSLVGAGPGETQYFGPGTRLLVL.